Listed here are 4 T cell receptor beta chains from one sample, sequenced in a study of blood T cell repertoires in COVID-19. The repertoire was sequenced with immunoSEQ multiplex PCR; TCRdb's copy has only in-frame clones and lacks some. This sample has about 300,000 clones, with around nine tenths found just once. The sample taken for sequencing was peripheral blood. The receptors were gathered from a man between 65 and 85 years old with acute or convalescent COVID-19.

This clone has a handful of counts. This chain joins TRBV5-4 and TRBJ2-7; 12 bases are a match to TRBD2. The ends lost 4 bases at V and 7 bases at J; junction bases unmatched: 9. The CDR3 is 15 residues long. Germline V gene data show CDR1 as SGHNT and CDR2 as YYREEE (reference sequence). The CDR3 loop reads CASSALAGGYSEQYF. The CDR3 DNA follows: TGTGCCAGCAGCGCCCTAGCGGGAGGGTACTCGGAGCAGTACTTC.

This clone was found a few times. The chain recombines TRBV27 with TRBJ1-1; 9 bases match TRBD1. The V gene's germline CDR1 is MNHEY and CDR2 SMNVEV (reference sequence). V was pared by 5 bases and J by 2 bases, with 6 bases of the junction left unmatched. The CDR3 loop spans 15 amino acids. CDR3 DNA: TGTGCCAGCAGTGCCCGGACAGGGGTTAACACTGAAGCTTTCTTT. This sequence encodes CASSARTGVNTEAFF.

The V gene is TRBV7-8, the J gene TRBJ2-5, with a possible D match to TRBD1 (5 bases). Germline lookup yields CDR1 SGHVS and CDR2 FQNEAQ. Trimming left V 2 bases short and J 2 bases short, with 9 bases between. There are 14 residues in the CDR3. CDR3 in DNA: TGTGCCAGCAGCTTAAGACGGACACAAGAGACCCAGTACTTC. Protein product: CASSLRRTQETQYF.

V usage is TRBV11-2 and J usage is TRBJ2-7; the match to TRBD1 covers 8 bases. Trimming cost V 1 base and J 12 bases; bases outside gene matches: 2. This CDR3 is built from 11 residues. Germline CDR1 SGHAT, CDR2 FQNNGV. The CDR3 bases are TGTGCCAGCAGCTTAGGGGACAGGACGTACTTC. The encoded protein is CASSLGDRTYF.